This TCR beta chain appears in the sequencing data of a study of neurological immune-mediated disorders. Study-level findings and limits: The multiple sclerosis repertoire cluster was not associated with any clinical or MRI feature.

Each CDR3 protein is one row after TCRdb ran MiXCR on the 5' RACE reads. The sample has tens of thousands of distinct CDR3 sequences; around 3.8% are singletons. The study built unsorted libraries from 2 million PBMCs kept at -80 C. The sample holds many counts of this clonotype. Its specificity is not known. This TCR came from a woman between 50 and 59 years old with multiple sclerosis. Material for sequencing was PBMCs.

CDR3 in amino acids: CASSLTTGATNTGELFF. CDR3 DNA: TGTGCCAGCAGCTTAACCACGGGAGCAACAAACACCGGGGAGCTGTTTTTT. The chain carries TRBV7-2 and TRBJ2-2; possibly TRBD2 for D (6 bases). Germline assignment: CDR1 SGHTA and CDR2 FQGNSA. CDR3 length equals 17 residues. Trimming shortened V by 2 bases and J by 2 bases, and 15 bases separated the two germline ends.